One and the same sample provided the 5 T cell receptor beta chains below, sequenced in a study of neoadjuvant nivolumab and ipilimumab in lung cancer. Profiling relied on immunoSEQ multiplex PCR, and the TCRdb table lists in-frame clones only, not all of them. The sample has just over 3,000 clones, about 88% seen once. This sample comprised tumor tissue, obtained after neoadjuvant nivolumab, alone or with ipilimumab, at or shortly before surgery. These receptors were obtained from an adult with non-small cell lung cancer.

The gene calls are TRBV5-1 and TRBJ2-2; 7 nucleotides align to TRBD2. Germline CDR1 reads SGHRS; CDR2 reads YFSETQ. Losses at the gene ends were 4 bases for V and 3 bases for J; bases not matched to a gene: 6. This CDR3 is built from 15 residues. This CDR3 is CASSREVWDTGELFF. The CDR3, as DNA: TGCGCCAGCAGCCGGGAGGTTTGGGACACCGGGGAGCTGTTTTTT.

The gene calls are TRBV18 and TRBJ2-1, with 10 nucleotides matching TRBD2. The junction had 4 bases not matched to a gene; V was cut back by 5 bases and J by 0 bases. This CDR3 has 16 residues. From germline, CDR1 is KGHSH and CDR2 LQKENI. CDR3 amino acids: CASSSSSGSSYNEQFF. CDR3 nucleotides: TGTGCCAGCTCATCTTCTAGCGGGAGCTCCTACAATGAGCAGTTCTTC.

The chain combines TRBV7-2 with TRBJ2-7; 7 bases line up with TRBD1. CDR3 length equals 12 residues. The trim removed 3 bases at V and 4 bases at J, leaving 0 bases unmatched. Germline assignment: CDR1 SGHTA and CDR2 FQGNSA. CDR3 region: CASSLTGYEQYF. The CDR3, as DNA: TGTGCCAGCAGCTTGACAGGGTACGAGCAGTACTTC. The full variable domain, in which reference TRBV7-2 and TRBJ2-7 provide the parts outside the CDR3, is GAGVSQSPSNKVTEKGKDVELRCDPISGHTALYWYRQSLGQGLEFLIYFQGNSAPDKSGLPSDRFSAERTGGSVSTLTIQRTQQEDSAVYLCASSLTGYEQYFGPGTRLTVT.

The chain employs TRBV5-1 and TRBJ1-1, with D possibly matching TRBD1 (5 bases). Germline assignment: CDR1 SGHRS and CDR2 YFSETQ. Between the trimmed V and J ends, which lost 0 bases and 1 base, there was a span of 13 bases. The CDR3 consists of 16 residues. Here the CDR3 DNA reads TGCGCCAGCAGCTTGGGCGACAGTGGGTGGAACACTGAAGCTTTCTTT. Amino acid sequence: CASSLGDSGWNTEAFF.

This clone was detected a few times. V usage is TRBV11-2 and J usage is TRBJ2-7, with 11 bases matching TRBD2. The CDR3 covers 16 residues. In germline, CDR1 is SGHAT, CDR2 FQNNGV. The trim removed 0 bases at V and 3 bases at J, leaving 4 bases unmatched. As DNA, the CDR3 is TGTGCCAGCAGCTTAGATTTCCTAGCGGGAGGCTACGAGCAGTACTTC. Translating gives CASSLDFLAGGYEQYF.